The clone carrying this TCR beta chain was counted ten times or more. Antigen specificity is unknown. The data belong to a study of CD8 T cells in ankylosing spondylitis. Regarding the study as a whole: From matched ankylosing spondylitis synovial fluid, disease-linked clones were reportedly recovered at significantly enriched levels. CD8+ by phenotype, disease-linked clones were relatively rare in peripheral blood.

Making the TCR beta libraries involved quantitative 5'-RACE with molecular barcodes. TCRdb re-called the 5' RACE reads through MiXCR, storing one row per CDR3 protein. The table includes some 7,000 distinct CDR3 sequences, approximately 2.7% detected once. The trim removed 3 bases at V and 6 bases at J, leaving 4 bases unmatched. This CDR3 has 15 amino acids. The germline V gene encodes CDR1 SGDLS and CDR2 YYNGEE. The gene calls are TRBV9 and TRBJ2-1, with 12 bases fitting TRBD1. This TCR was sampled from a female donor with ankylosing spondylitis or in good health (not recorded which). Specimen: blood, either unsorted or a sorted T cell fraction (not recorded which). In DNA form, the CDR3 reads TGTGCCAGCAGCGGCCGGGACAGGGGGCTCAATGAGCAGTTCTTC. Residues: CASSGRDRGLNEQFF.